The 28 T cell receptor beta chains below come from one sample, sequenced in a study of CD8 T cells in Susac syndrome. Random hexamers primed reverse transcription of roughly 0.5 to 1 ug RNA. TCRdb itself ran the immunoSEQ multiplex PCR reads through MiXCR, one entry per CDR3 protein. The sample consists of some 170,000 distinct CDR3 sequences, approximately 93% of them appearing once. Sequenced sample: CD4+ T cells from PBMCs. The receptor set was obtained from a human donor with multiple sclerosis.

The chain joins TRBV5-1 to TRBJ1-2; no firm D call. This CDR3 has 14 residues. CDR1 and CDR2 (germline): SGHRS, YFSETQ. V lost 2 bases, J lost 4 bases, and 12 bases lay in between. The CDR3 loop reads CASSFRGLIYGYTF. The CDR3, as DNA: TGCGCCAGCAGCTTTAGAGGGTTAATCTATGGCTACACCTTC.

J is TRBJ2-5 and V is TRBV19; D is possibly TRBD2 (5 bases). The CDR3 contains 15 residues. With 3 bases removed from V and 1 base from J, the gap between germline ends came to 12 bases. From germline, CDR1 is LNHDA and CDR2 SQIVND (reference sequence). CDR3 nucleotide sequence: TGTGCCAGTAGTATCGACCGAGGGCCCCAAGAGACCCAGTACTTC. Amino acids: CASSIDRGPQETQYF.

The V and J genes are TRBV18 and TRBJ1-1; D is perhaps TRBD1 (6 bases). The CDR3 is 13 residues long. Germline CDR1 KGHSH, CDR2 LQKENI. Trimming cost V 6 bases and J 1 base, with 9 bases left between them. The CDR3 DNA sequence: TGTGCCAGCTCGCCGACAGGGAACACTGAAGCTTTCTTT. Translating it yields CASSPTGNTEAFF.

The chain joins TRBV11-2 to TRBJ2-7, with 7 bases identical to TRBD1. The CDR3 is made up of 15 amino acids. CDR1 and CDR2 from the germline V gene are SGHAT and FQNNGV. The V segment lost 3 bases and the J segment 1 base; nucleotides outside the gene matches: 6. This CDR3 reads CASSFQGDHSYEQYF. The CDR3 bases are TGTGCCAGCAGCTTCCAGGGGGATCATTCCTACGAGCAGTACTTC.

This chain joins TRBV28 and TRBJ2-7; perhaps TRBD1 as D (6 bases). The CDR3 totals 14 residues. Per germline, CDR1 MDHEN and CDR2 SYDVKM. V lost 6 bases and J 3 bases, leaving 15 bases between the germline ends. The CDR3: CASSSRGKFYEQYF. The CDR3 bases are TGTGCCAGCAGCTCAAGGGGGAAGTTCTACGAGCAGTACTTC.

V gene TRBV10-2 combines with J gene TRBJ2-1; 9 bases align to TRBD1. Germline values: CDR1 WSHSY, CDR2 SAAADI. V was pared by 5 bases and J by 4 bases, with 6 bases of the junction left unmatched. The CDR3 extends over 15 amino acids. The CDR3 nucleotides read TGCGCCAGCAGTCGACTCGGGACAGGGTACAATGAGCAGTTCTTC. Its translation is CASSRLGTGYNEQFF.

The CDR3 loop is CASSFEREADSQYF. The DNA for the CDR3 is TGCGCCAGCAGCTTTGAACGGGAGGCCGACTCACAGTACTTC. The gene calls are TRBV5-1 and TRBJ2-7, with TRBD2 matching 7 bases. In germline, CDR1 is SGHRS, CDR2 YFSETQ. This CDR3 contains 14 residues. V was pared by 2 bases and J by 10 bases, with 12 bases of the junction left unmatched.

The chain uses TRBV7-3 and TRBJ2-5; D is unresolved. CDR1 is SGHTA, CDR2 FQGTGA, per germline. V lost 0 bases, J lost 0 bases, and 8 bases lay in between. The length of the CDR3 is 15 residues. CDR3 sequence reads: CASSLTFGYQETQYF. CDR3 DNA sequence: TGTGCCAGCAGCTTAACGTTCGGGTACCAAGAGACCCAGTACTTC.

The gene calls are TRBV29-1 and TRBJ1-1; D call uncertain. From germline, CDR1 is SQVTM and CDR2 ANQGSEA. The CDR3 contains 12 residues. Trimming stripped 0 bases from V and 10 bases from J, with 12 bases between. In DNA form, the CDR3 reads TGCAGCGTTGAAGATAATGGATATCGAGCTTTCTTT. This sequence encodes CSVEDNGYRAFF. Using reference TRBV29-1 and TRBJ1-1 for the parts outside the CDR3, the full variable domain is SAVISQKPSRDICQRGTSLTIQCQVDSQVTMMFWYRQQPGQSLTLIATANQGSEATYESGFVIDKFPISRPNLTFSTLTVSNMSPEDSSIYLCSVEDNGYRAFFGQGTRLTVV.

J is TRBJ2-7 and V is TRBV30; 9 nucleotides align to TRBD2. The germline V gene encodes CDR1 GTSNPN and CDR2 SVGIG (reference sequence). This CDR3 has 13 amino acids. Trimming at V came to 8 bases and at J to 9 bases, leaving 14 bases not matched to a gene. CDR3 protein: CALGLAGLLGQYF. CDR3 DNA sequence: TGTGCCCTGGGGCTAGCGGGGCTCCTAGGGCAGTACTTC.

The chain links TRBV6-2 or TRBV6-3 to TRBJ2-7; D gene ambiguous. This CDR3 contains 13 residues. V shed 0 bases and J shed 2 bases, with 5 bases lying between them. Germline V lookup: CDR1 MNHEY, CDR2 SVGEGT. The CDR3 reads CASSYSQTYEQYF. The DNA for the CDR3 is TGTGCCAGCAGTTACTCCCAAACCTACGAGCAGTACTTC.

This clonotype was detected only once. The CDR3 is CAWSGGSSGSVEQFF. The CDR3, as DNA: TGTGCCTGGAGTGGCGGGTCTAGCGGGAGTGTTGAGCAGTTCTTC. This chain uses TRBV30 with TRBJ2-1; 10 nucleotides agree with TRBD2. After removal of 1 base from V and 9 bases from J, the junction contained 9 bases not matched to a gene. Per germline, CDR1 GTSNPN and CDR2 SVGIG (reference sequence). This CDR3 region has 15 residues. Full variable domain (missing parts from reference TRBV30 and TRBJ2-1): SQTIHQWPATLVQPVGSPLSLECTVEGTSNPNLYWYRQAAGRGLQLLFYSVGIGQISSEVPQNLSASRPQDRQFILSSKKLLLSDSGFYLCAWSGGSSGSVEQFFGPGTRLTVL.

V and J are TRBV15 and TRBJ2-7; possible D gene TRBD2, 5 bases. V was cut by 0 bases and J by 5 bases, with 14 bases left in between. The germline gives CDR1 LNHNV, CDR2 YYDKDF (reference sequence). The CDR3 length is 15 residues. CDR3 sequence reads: CATSRDSDWGNEQYF. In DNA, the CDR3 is TGTGCCACCAGCAGAGATTCGGACTGGGGTAACGAGCAGTACTTC.

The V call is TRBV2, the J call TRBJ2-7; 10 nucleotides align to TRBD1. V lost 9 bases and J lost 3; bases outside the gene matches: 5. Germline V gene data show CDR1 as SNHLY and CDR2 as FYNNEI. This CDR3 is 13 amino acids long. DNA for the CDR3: TGTGCCAGAGGGACAGGGGCTGGCTACGAGCAGTACTTC. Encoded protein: CARGTGAGYEQYF.

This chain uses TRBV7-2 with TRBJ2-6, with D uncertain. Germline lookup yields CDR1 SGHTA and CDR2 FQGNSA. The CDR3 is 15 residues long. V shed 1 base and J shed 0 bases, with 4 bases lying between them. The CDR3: CASSLVPSGANVLTF. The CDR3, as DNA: TGTGCCAGCAGCTTAGTCCCCTCTGGGGCCAACGTCCTGACTTTC.

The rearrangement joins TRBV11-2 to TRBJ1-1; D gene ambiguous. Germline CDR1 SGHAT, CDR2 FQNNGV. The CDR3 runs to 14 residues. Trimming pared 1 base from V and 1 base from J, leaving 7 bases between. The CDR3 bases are TGTGCCAGCAGCTTAGTTAAGGGGAACACTGAAGCTTTCTTT. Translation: CASSLVKGNTEAFF.

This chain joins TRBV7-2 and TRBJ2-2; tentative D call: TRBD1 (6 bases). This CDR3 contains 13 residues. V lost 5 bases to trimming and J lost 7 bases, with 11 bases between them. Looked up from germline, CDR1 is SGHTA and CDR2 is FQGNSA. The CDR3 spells CASSAGVLGELFF. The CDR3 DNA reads TGTGCCAGCAGCGCAGGGGTACTCGGGGAGCTGTTTTTT. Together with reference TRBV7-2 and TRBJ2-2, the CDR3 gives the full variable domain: GAGVSQSPSNKVTEKGKDVELRCDPISGHTALYWYRQSLGQGLEFLIYFQGNSAPDKSGLPSDRFSAERTGGSVSTLTIQRTQQEDSAVYLCASSAGVLGELFFGEGSRLTVL.

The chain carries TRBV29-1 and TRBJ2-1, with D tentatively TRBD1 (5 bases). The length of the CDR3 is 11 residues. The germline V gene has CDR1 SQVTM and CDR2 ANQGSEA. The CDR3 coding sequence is TGCGGGGCTAACGCTTACAATGAGCAGTTCTTC. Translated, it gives CGANAYNEQFF.

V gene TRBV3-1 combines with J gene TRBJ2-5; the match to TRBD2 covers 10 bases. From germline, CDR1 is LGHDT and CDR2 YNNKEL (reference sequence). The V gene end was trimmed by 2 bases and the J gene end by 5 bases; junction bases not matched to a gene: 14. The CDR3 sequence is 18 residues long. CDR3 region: CASSQKGGASGSWETQYF. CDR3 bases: TGTGCCAGCAGCCAAAAGGGGGGGGCTAGCGGGAGTTGGGAGACCCAGTACTTC.

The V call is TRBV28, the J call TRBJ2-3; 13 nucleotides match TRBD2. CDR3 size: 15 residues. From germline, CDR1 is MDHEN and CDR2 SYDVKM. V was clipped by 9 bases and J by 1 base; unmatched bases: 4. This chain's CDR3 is CASRTSGGRTDTQYF. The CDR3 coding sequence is TGTGCCAGTAGGACTAGCGGGGGTCGCACAGATACGCAGTATTTT.

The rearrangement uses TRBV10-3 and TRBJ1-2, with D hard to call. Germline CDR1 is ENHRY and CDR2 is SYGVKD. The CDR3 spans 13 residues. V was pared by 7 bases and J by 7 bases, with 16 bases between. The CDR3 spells CAINPGGEAGYTF. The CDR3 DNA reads TGTGCCATCAACCCGGGTGGGGAGGCTGGCTACACCTTC.

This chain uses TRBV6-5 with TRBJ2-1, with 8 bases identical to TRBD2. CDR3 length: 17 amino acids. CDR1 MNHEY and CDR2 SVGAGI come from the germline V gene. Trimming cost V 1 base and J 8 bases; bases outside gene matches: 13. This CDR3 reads CASSYYPGSGSFDEQFF. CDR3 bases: TGTGCCAGCAGTTACTACCCCGGGAGCGGGAGTTTTGATGAGCAGTTCTTC.

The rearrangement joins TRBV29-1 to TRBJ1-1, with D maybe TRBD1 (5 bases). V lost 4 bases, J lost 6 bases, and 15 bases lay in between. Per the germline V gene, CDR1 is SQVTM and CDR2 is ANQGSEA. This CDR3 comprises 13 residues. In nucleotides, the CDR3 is TGCAGCGTTGGGACTGGGACTTGGGCTGAAGCTTTCTTT. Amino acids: CSVGTGTWAEAFF.

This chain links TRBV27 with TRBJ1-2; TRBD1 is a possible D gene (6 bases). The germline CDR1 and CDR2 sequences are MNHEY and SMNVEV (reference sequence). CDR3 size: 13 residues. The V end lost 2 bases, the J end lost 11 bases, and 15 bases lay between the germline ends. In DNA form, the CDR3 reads TGTGCCAGCAGTTTAAATAGGGGGAACGGGTACACCTTC. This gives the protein CASSLNRGNGYTF.

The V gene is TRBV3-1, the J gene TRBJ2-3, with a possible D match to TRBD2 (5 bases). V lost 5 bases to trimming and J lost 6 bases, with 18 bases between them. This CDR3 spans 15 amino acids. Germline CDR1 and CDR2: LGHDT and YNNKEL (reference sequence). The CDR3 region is CASSRADPGEDTQYF. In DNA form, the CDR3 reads TGTGCCAGCAGCAGAGCGGACCCCGGGGAGGATACGCAGTATTTT.

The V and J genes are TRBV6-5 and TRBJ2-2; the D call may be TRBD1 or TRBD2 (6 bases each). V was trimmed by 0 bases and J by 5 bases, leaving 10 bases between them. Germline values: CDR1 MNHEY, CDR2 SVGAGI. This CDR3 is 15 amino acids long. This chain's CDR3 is CASSYSQGGTGELFF. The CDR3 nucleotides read TGTGCCAGCAGTTACTCGCAAGGGGGGACCGGGGAGCTGTTTTTT.

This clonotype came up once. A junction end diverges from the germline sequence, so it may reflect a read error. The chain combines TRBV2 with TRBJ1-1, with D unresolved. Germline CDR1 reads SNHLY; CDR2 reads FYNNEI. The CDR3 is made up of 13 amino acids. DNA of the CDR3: TGTGCCACGAGACGGACGAAAGACACTGAAGTTTTCTTT. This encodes CATRRTKDTEVFF.

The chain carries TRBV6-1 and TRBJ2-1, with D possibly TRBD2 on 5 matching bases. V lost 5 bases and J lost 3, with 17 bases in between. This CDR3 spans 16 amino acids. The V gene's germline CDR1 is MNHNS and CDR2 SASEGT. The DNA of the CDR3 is TGTGCCAGCAGTCCCCGGAGAGACTACCTCTACAATGAGCAGTTCTTC. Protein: CASSPRRDYLYNEQFF.